This T cell receptor beta chain was sequenced in a study of regulatory T cells in long-lasting Graves disease. The CDR3 loop spans 12 amino acids. With 3 bases removed from V and 5 bases from J, the gap between germline ends came to 8 bases. Germline CDR1 reads SGDLS; CDR2 reads YYNGEE. This clonotype was counted a few times. Its antigen is unknown. Described time point: persistent/refractory GD, antithyroid drugs over 5 years with positive TRAb. The authors made the TCR library using RNA they extracted from PBMCs. American Thyroid Association guidelines served as the basis for diagnosing Graves' disease. Study-level points and caveats: Possibly, accuracy suffered from the small sample size.

Assembly of TCR beta libraries relied on iRepertoire HTBI primers together with Arm-PCR of CDR3 regions. Each CDR3 protein gets one entry after TCRdb re-called the multiplex PCR reads with MiXCR. The data contain under 450,000 distinct CDR3 sequences, 23% of them singletons. The receptor's source is a female donor with Graves disease. The sample in question was peripheral blood mononuclear cells (PBMCs), obtained when the disease was refractory, from a patient treated with antithyroid drugs. The rearrangement joins TRBV9 to TRBJ2-5, with a possible D match to TRBD1 (5 bases). CDR3 in DNA: TGTGCCAGCAGCGATCCAGGGGAGACCCAGTACTTC. Translating it yields CASSDPGETQYF.